This T cell receptor (beta chain) appears in the sequencing data of a study of control samples from healthy donors and cancer patients (TCRdb year 2020). This clone has more than one count but fewer than ten. Its antigen specificity is not known. The record has no base qualities; no much larger clone is one base away. Cut back by 3 bases and 5 bases, the V and J ends lie 11 bases apart. The CDR3 numbers 14 residues from cysteine through phenylalanine. Here the CDR3 DNA is all that survives: 42 bases in frame from base 1. According to the germline V gene (reference sequence), CDR1 reads LNHDA and CDR2 reads SQIVND. Libraries came from the immunoSEQ multiplex PCR assay. TCRdb took over this immuneACCESS table, retaining in-frame rearrangements with V and J assigned. Such tables are incomplete; in checked studies, under half of the missing clones stem from an unresolved V gene, and the remainder is unexplained. The sample has 75,000 to 95,000 clones on record, about 81% of them singletons. The ten biggest clones cover under 50% of the sample.

Sequencing was carried out using PBMCs. The chain uses TRBV19 and TRBJ1-3; the best D guess is TRBD1, with 6 bases matching. The receptor was derived from a man between 65 and 85 years old with lung cancer. This receptor has the CDR3 CASSIQGIRNTIYF. Read as DNA, the sequence is TGTGCCAGTAGTATCCAGGGGATCAGAAACACCATATATTTT.